The clone carrying this TCR beta chain has a handful of counts. These data come from a study of patients and donors after allogeneic stem cell transplantation. V shed 3 bases and J 4 bases; nucleotides not matched to a gene: 5. Germline CDR1 and CDR2: DFQATT and SNEGSKA (reference sequence). The CDR3 has 16 residues. TCRdb independently ran MiXCR on the RT-PCR reads; one entry per CDR3 protein. The table lists 200,000 to 250,000 distinct CDR3 sequences, 12% to 15% of them singletons, with approximately 10% in the top ten. The receptor comes from a human donor who was either an allogeneic HSCT recipient or a stem cell or donor lymphocyte infusion donor (not recorded which). It is not recorded whose cells these are; they may come from a transplant donor. The V and J genes are TRBV20-1 and TRBJ2-1; TRBD2 matches at 14 bases. The sample was blood, either unsorted or a sorted T cell fraction (not recorded which). Written as DNA, the CDR3 is TGCAGTGCTAGCGGTGGACTAGCGGGGGGTTACAATGAGCAGTTCTTC. This codes for CSASGGLAGGYNEQFF.